The rows below give T cell receptor beta chains drawn from one sample of a study of blood T cell repertoires in COVID-19. The data were produced by immunoSEQ multiplex PCR, yet TCRdb's version contains in-frame clones alone and is incomplete. Among over 90,000 clones listed, 84% were seen once. The sequenced sample consisted of peripheral blood. The receptors originated from a human donor in a cohort sampled during active COVID-19. CDR3s include the opening cysteine and the closing phenylalanine or tryptophan. Fields, in order: clone size, D gene, J gene, V gene, CDR3 protein, CDR3 DNA. A D gene is named only where the DNA matches it firmly. Rows may omit the clone size; those that give it use once, few, many or a size class.

. . TRBJ1-6 TRBV10-3 CAISDGQLSSYNSPLHF TGTGCCATCAGTGACGGACAGCTGAGCTCCTATAATTCACCCCTCCACTTT
. . TRBJ2-2 TRBV3-1/TRBV3-2 CASSQLGTTGELFF TGTGCCAGCAGCCAACTGGGCACCACCGGGGAGCTGTTTTTT
. TRBD2 TRBJ2-3 TRBV28 CAIISGESTDTQYF TGTGCCATTATTAGCGGGGAGAGCACAGATACGCAGTATTTT
. TRBD2 TRBJ2-5 TRBV10-3 CAISDGGGARETQYF TGTGCCATCAGTGATGGCGGGGGGGCCCGGGAGACCCAGTACTTC
. TRBD1 TRBJ2-7 TRBV5-1 CASSRQGGQVIVEQYF TGCGCCAGCAGCCGGCAGGGGGGACAGGTAATTGTGGAGCAGTACTTC
once TRBD1 TRBJ2-3 TRBV5-1 CASSLARTGGLADTQYF TGCGCCAGCAGCTTGGCCCGCACAGGGGGCTTGGCAGATACGCAGTATTTT
. . TRBJ2-4 TRBV6-4 CASSGGALAKNIQYF TGTGCCAGCAGCGGCGGGGCATTAGCCAAAAACATTCAGTACTTC
many TRBD1 TRBJ1-4 TRBV4-1 CASSRLTGGGTLFF TGCGCCAGCAGCCGCCTAACAGGGGGCGGAACCCTGTTTTTT
. TRBD1 TRBJ1-1 TRBV10-3 CATESGTDNTEAFF TGTGCCACCGAGTCCGGGACAGACAACACTGAAGCTTTCTTT
once TRBD1 TRBJ2-7 TRBV25-1 CASSTLGTGGREQYF TGTGCCAGCAGTACCCTCGGGACAGGGGGCCGCGAGCAGTACTTC
. . TRBJ2-7 TRBV20-1 CSARAPGEQYF TGCAGTGCTAGAGCCCCCGGCGAGCAGTACTTC
once . TRBJ2-3 TRBV30 CAWTMRYIPTDTQYF TGTGCCTGGACCATGAGGTACATCCCCACAGATACGCAGTATTTT
. TRBD1 TRBJ1-2 TRBV7-2 CASSSTFGQGLGYTF TGTGCCAGCAGCTCCACCTTCGGACAGGGTCTCGGCTACACCTTC
. . TRBJ2-7 TRBV18 CASSPQAGSYEQYF TGTGCCAGCTCACCACAGGCAGGATCCTACGAGCAGTACTTC
few TRBD1 TRBJ1-5 TRBV5-1 CASRVAGGAPQHF TGCGCCAGCAGGGTGGCAGGGGGTGCGCCCCAGCATTTT
. . TRBJ2-3 TRBV3-1/TRBV3-2 CASSQQYKLDSPDTQYF TGTGCCAGCAGCCAACAATATAAACTAGACTCCCCAGATACGCAGTATTTT
. TRBD1 TRBJ2-7 TRBV5-1 CASSDAGQAIYEQYF TGCGCCAGCAGTGACGCGGGACAGGCGATCTACGAGCAGTACTTC
few TRBD2 TRBJ2-7 TRBV11-2 CASSRLAGSGGRYEQYF TGTGCCAGCAGCCGACTAGCGGGATCCGGGGGGCGCTACGAGCAGTACTTC
. . TRBJ2-7 TRBV5-1 CASSLASGRYEQYF TGCGCCAGCAGCTTGGCATCAGGGCGGTACGAGCAGTACTTC
. . TRBJ1-4 TRBV29-1 CSVVTATTNEKLFF TGCAGCGTTGTCACAGCAACAACTAATGAAAAACTGTTTTTT
. . TRBJ2-5 TRBV5-1 CASSRMGGSTETQYF TGCGCCAGCAGTCGTATGGGGGGAAGCACAGAGACCCAGTACTTC
. . TRBJ2-1 TRBV6-1 CASSERGESSYNEQFF TGTGCCAGCAGTGAACGCGGGGAAAGCTCCTACAATGAGCAGTTCTTC
. . TRBJ1-6 TRBV1 CTSSQDKGWEALPNSPLHF TGCACCAGCAGCCAAGATAAAGGATGGGAGGCCCTTCCTAATTCACCCCTCCACTTT
. . TRBJ2-3 TRBV6-1 CASSEGVGPEGTQYF TGTGCCAGCAGTGAAGGCGTGGGCCCGGAGGGTACGCAGTATTTT
few . TRBJ2-5 TRBV18 CASSPGQQETQYF TGTGCCAGCTCACCCGGACAGCAAGAGACCCAGTACTTC
. TRBD2 TRBJ2-1 TRBV28 CASTPETSKSEQFF TGTGCCAGCACCCCCGAGACTAGCAAATCTGAGCAGTTCTTC
. . TRBJ1-4 TRBV6-2/TRBV6-3 CASSYSPRRTTNEKLFF TGTGCCAGCAGTTACTCACCCAGAAGAACAACTAATGAAAAACTGTTTTTT
. . TRBJ1-2 TRBV19 CASRIDSNYGYTF TGTGCCAGTAGAATCGACAGTAACTATGGCTACACCTTC
few TRBD2 TRBJ2-1 TRBV6-5 CASTASGGVNEQFF TGTGCCAGCACCGCTAGCGGGGGGGTAAATGAGCAGTTCTTC
. TRBD1 TRBJ1-3 TRBV4-2 CASSQTGTGGAGNTIYF TGTGCCAGCAGCCAAACCGGGACAGGGGGAGCGGGAAACACCATATATTTT
. . TRBJ2-7 TRBV11-2 CASSSPRLAGGGYEQYF TGTGCCAGCAGCTCCCCCCGGTTGGCGGGCGGCGGGTACGAGCAGTACTTC
. . TRBJ2-7 TRBV14 CASSQVGAVGIYEQYF TGTGCCAGCAGCCAAGTAGGGGCAGTGGGTATATACGAGCAGTACTTC
. . TRBJ2-5 TRBV21-1 CASSRGGQEKTQYF TGTGCCAGCAGCCGGGGGGGGCAAGAGAAGACCCAGTACTTC
. TRBD1 TRBJ2-5 TRBV4-1 CASSQGPPGQGGETQYF TGCGCCAGCAGCCAAGGTCCCCCCGGACAGGGTGGGGAGACCCAGTACTTC
once TRBD1 TRBJ2-3 TRBV5-1 CASSLGTGEDTQYF TGCGCCAGCAGCCTCGGGACAGGGGAGGATACGCAGTATTTT
. TRBD1 TRBJ1-3 TRBV2 CASKTGGKAGNTIYF TGTGCCAGCAAGACAGGGGGAAAAGCTGGAAACACCATATATTTT
. . TRBJ2-5 TRBV28 CASSFPRRGLVEETQYF TGTGCCAGCAGTTTCCCGCGGAGGGGGCTTGTCGAAGAGACCCAGTACTTC
. TRBD2 TRBJ2-3 TRBV6-5 CASSYVAGGADTQYF TGTGCCAGCAGTTACGTTGCGGGGGGCGCAGATACGCAGTATTTT
. . TRBJ2-2 TRBV3-1/TRBV3-2 CASSQQGLGLSGELFF TGTGCCAGCAGCCAACAGGGGCTCGGATTATCCGGGGAGCTGTTTTTT
. TRBD2 TRBJ2-5 TRBV4-1 CASSRLTSGGLETQYF TGCGCCAGCAGCCGACTGACTAGCGGGGGGTTAGAGACCCAGTACTTC
. TRBD1 TRBJ1-5 TRBV7-2 CASSQRGPSNQPQHF TGTGCCAGCAGCCAAAGGGGGCCAAGCAATCAGCCCCAGCATTTT
. TRBD2 TRBJ2-2 TRBV11-3 CASSFGGGTAGELFF TGTGCCAGCAGCTTTGGCGGGGGGACCGCCGGGGAGCTGTTTTTT
. . TRBJ2-5 TRBV3-1/TRBV3-2 CASSQGVGGETQYF TGTGCCAGCAGCCAAGGGGTCGGGGGAGAGACCCAGTACTTC